This T cell receptor (beta chain) was obtained from a study of cytomegalovirus exposure and HLA in healthy donors. Across the whole study: A data release that came early held approximately 85 million unique TCRs from HLA-typed donors. Among the approximately 400 genotyped donors, 81% were placed in the Caucasian-associated ancestry cluster.

CDR1 is MNHEY and CDR2 is SVGAGI in the germline V gene. Trimming took off 4 bases at V and 7 bases at J, with 17 bases between the two ends. The CDR3 has 14 residues. There were likely unrecorded immune exposures, though donors were nominally healthy when sampled. PCR used 60 Vbeta primers and 13 Jbeta primers. TCRdb's table, derived via immunoSEQ multiplex PCR, lists solely in-frame clones and lacks some. The sample records 150,000 or so clones, under 80% being singletons. This clone was observed a single time. The chain carries TRBV6-5 and TRBJ2-7; D is ambiguous. The sequencing sample was made of PBMCs. The clonotype comes from a human donor in good health. The CDR3 sequence: CASSSDEVGTEQYF. CDR3 nucleotides: TGTGCCAGCAGTTCCGACGAGGTCGGAACAGAGCAGTACTTC.